This entry lists 32 T cell receptor beta chains sequenced from one sample in a study of T cell responses to AZD1222 COVID-19 vaccine. The repertoire was sequenced with immunoSEQ multiplex PCR; TCRdb's copy has only in-frame clones and lacks some. The sample lists 150,000 to 200,000 clones; 88% were seen once. Here the sequenced sample was peripheral blood, taken 28 days after the second AZD1222 dose. All receptors derive from an adult who received the AZD1222 COVID-19 vaccine.

This clone has just one count. The chain is built from TRBV7-9 and TRBJ1-1; weak D call: TRBD1 (5 bases). Trimming left V 6 bases short and J 3 bases short, with 14 bases between. This CDR3 has 14 amino acids. Germline-derived CDR1 and CDR2 are SEHNR and FQNEAQ (reference sequence). The CDR3 DNA follows: TGTGCCAGCAGGGTCCCGGGCAGGGACACTGAAGCTTTCTTT. Its translation is CASRVPGRDTEAFF.

The gene calls are TRBV2 and TRBJ1-1, with D perhaps TRBD1 (5 bases). The ends were cut back, 1 base at V and 5 bases at J, with 11 bases in the middle. The CDR3 consists of 14 residues. Germline-derived CDR1 and CDR2 are SNHLY and FYNNEI. The DNA of the CDR3 is TGTGCCAGCAGTGAAGGCAGGGCAATTACTGAAGCTTTCTTT. It specifies CASSEGRAITEAFF.

The chain has TRBV9 and TRBJ1-2; D is unresolved. CDR3 length: 14 residues. The germline CDR1 and CDR2 sequences are SGDLS and YYNGEE. Trimming left V 7 bases short and J 1 base short, with 14 bases between. CDR3 nucleotides: TGTGCCAGCTCGCAGAACCCCTTTAACTATGGCTACACCTTC. Its translation: CASSQNPFNYGYTF.

The rearrangement joins TRBV5-5 to TRBJ1-2; D is uncertain. This CDR3 region has 14 residues. V was cut by 1 base and J by 0 bases, with 7 bases left in between. Germline lookup yields CDR1 SGHKS and CDR2 YYEKEE (reference sequence). CDR3 amino acids: CASSLTRANYGYTF. The CDR3 DNA is TGTGCCAGCAGCTTGACCCGAGCTAACTATGGCTACACCTTC. Complete variable domain (other parts from reference TRBV5-5 and TRBJ1-2): DAGVTQSPTHLIKTRGQQVTLRCSPISGHKSVSWYQQVLGQGPQFIFQYYEKEERGRGNFPDRFSARQFPNYSSELNVNALLLGDSALYLCASSLTRANYGYTFGSGTRLTVV.

This chain uses TRBV7-8 with TRBJ1-2; D is unclear. The CDR3 is 16 amino acids. Germline CDR1 SGHVS, CDR2 FQNEAQ. V lost 1 base to trimming and J lost 7 bases, with 19 bases between them. The CDR3 DNA reads TGTGCCAGCAGCTTAGGTGGAGCCGGACTTAAGTCTGGCTACACCTTC. Translating gives CASSLGGAGLKSGYTF. Using reference TRBV7-8 and TRBJ1-2 for the parts outside the CDR3, the full variable domain is GAGVSQSPRYKVAKRGQDVALRCDPISGHVSLFWYQQALGQGPEFLTYFQNEAQLDKSGLPSDRFFAERPEGSVSTLKIQRTQQEDSAVYLCASSLGGAGLKSGYTFGSGTRLTVV.

Written as DNA, the CDR3 is TGTGCCAGTGCTAATCAGGGGGCCGGAGAGACCCAGTACTTC. Its translation: CASANQGAGETQYF. The genes are TRBV19 and TRBJ2-5, with 8 bases identical to TRBD1. The germline V gene has CDR1 LNHDA and CDR2 SQIVND (reference sequence). V lost 8 bases, J lost 4 bases, and 9 bases stayed unmatched. The CDR3 runs to 14 residues.

V is TRBV3-1 (or the pseudogene TRBV3-2) and J is TRBJ1-3; the match to TRBD1 covers 11 bases. Trimming took 4 bases from V and 4 from J; bases not matched to a gene: 15. The germline V gene encodes CDR1 LGHDT and CDR2 YNNKEL (reference sequence). CDR3 length: 19 residues. The CDR3: CASSLPTGTGGSRGNTIYF. The CDR3 coding sequence is TGTGCCAGCAGCCTTCCAACCGGGACAGGGGGTTCAAGAGGAAACACCATATATTTT.

This chain connects TRBV7-2 to TRBJ1-1; 9 bases fit TRBD1. This CDR3 has 15 amino acids. V trimming: 7 bases; J trimming: 0 bases; junction bases outside the gene matches: 6. Germline V CDR1 and CDR2: SGHTA, FQGNSA. CDR3 coding DNA: TGTGCCAGCAACAGACAGGGGGGTTTGAACACTGAAGCTTTCTTT. Amino acid sequence: CASNRQGGLNTEAFF.

This clone was recorded once. The rearrangement joins TRBV3-1 (or the pseudogene TRBV3-2) to TRBJ1-1; perhaps TRBD1 as D (5 bases). This CDR3 has 13 amino acids. Germline V gene sequence: CDR1 LGHDT, CDR2 YNNKEL (reference sequence). V lost 2 bases and J lost 11, with 15 bases in between. The CDR3: CASSQLDGGYAFF. In DNA, the CDR3 is TGTGCCAGCAGCCAACTTGACGGGGGGTACGCTTTCTTT.

The J gene is TRBJ2-7, the V gene TRBV28, with a tentative D call TRBD2 (5 bases). The germline V gene encodes CDR1 MDHEN and CDR2 SYDVKM. There are 22 residues in the CDR3. The V end lost 2 bases, the J end lost 3 bases, and 35 bases lay between the germline ends. CDR3 loop: CASSLTPHPTLTRPSIDYEQYF. The CDR3, as DNA: TGTGCCAGCAGTTTAACCCCTCACCCAACCCTCACCCGGCCTAGCATAGACTACGAGCAGTACTTC.

The J gene is TRBJ1-4, the V gene TRBV5-6, with D unclear. CDR3 length: 13 amino acids. V gave up 0 bases and J gave up 5 bases, with 5 bases separating them. From germline, CDR1 is SGHDT and CDR2 YYEEEE. DNA of the CDR3: TGTGCCAGCAGCTTGGACCCAAATGAAAAACTGTTTTTT. Translated: CASSLDPNEKLFF.

The chain recombines TRBV30 with TRBJ2-7; D is ambiguous. This CDR3 comprises 13 residues. Trimming took 3 bases from V and 6 from J, leaving 15 bases between them. CDR1 GTSNPN and CDR2 SVGIG come from the germline V gene (reference sequence). The CDR3 DNA sequence: TGTGCCTGGAGGGTGACTGGCATCAGCGAGCAGTACTTC. It translates to CAWRVTGISEQYF.

The chain couples TRBV3-1 (or the pseudogene TRBV3-2) to TRBJ2-3; D is possibly TRBD2 (5 bases). V shed 4 bases and J shed 5 bases, with 13 bases lying between them. The CDR3 is 14 amino acids. Germline CDR1 LGHDT, CDR2 YNNKEL (reference sequence). CDR3: CASSPTGLLDTQYF. In nucleotides, the CDR3 is TGTGCCAGCAGCCCTACTGGACTGCTAGATACGCAGTATTTT.

The chain has TRBV6-5 and TRBJ2-7, with D perhaps matching TRBD1 or TRBD2 (6 bases each). Trimming shortened V by 5 bases and J by 5 bases, and 13 bases separated the two germline ends. CDR3 length equals 13 residues. Per germline, CDR1 MNHEY and CDR2 SVGAGI. The CDR3 bases are TGTGCCAGCAGTAGGGGGGATATCGACGAGCAGTACTTC. Its translation: CASSRGDIDEQYF.

The V call is TRBV28, the J call TRBJ1-2, with D possibly matching TRBD1 (5 bases). From germline, CDR1 is MDHEN and CDR2 SYDVKM. Trimming removed 10 bases from V and 3 bases from J, with 18 bases in between. The CDR3 consists of 14 residues. In nucleotides, the CDR3 is TGTGCCATCCCTACCTATGGGGCAGACTATGGCTACACCTTC. Encoded protein: CAIPTYGADYGYTF.

The rearrangement joins TRBV12-5 to TRBJ1-4, with D possibly TRBD1 on 5 matching bases. V was trimmed by 1 base and J by 8 bases, leaving 14 bases between them. Germline V CDR1 and CDR2: LGHNT, FRNRAP. The CDR3 loop spans 15 amino acids. The DNA for the CDR3 is TGTGCTAGTGGTTTGGGGGACCGGACGGACGAAAAACTGTTTTTT. This translates into CASGLGDRTDEKLFF.

This clone was seen only a few times. The rearrangement links TRBV11-2 to TRBJ2-2; D not resolved. The germline V gene has CDR1 SGHAT and CDR2 FQNNGV. The CDR3 covers 13 residues. Trimming took off 5 bases at V and 7 bases at J, with 11 bases between the two ends. The CDR3 sequence: CASSLVMGGELFF. CDR3 nucleotides: TGTGCCAGCAGCCTGGTAATGGGCGGGGAGCTGTTTTTT.

The chain employs TRBV11-3 and TRBJ2-2, with TRBD1 matching 11 bases. The CDR3 is made up of 16 amino acids. Germline CDR1 reads SGHNT; CDR2 reads YENEEA. The V gene end was trimmed by 4 bases and the J gene end by 4 bases; junction bases not matched to a gene: 5. CDR3 bases: TGTGCCAGCAGCTCCGGACAGGGGGCCTTCACCGGGGAGCTGTTTTTT. It translates to CASSSGQGAFTGELFF.

The gene calls are TRBV6-5 and TRBJ1-2; D not resolved. The CDR3 is made up of 10 amino acids. Germline CDR1 and CDR2: MNHEY and SVGAGI. V lost 4 bases and J 8 bases, leaving 5 bases between the germline ends. The CDR3 DNA sequence: TGTGCCAGCAGTTCCTTGGGCTACACCTTC. It codes for CASSSLGYTF.

The rearrangement uses TRBV9 and TRBJ1-5; D remains ambiguous. The CDR3 consists of 11 residues. Trimming removed 4 bases at V and 7 bases at J, with 6 bases between. Germline-derived CDR1 and CDR2 are SGDLS and YYNGEE. CDR3 loop: CASSPTQPQHF. The CDR3 DNA is TGTGCCAGCAGCCCAACCCAGCCCCAGCATTTT. Complete variable domain (other parts from reference TRBV9 and TRBJ1-5): DSGVTQTPKHLITATGQRVTLRCSPRSGDLSVYWYQQSLDQGLQFLIQYYNGEERAKGNILERFSAQQFPDLHSELNLSSLELGDSALYFCASSPTQPQHFGDGTRLSIL.

CDR3 coding DNA: TGTGCCAGCAGCCAAGCAGGTGGCGATGAGCAGTTCTTC. Protein sequence: CASSQAGGDEQFF. The gene calls are TRBV3-1 (or the pseudogene TRBV3-2) and TRBJ2-1; D ambiguous. This CDR3 region has 13 residues. Trimming stripped 1 base from V and 8 bases from J, with 9 bases between. Germline CDR1 reads LGHDT; CDR2 reads YNNKEL (reference sequence).

This rearrangement joins TRBV9 to TRBJ1-1, with D hard to call. This CDR3 has 13 amino acids. Trimming left V 4 bases short and J 0 bases short, with 7 bases between. The germline gives CDR1 SGDLS, CDR2 YYNGEE. CDR3 nucleotides: TGTGCCAGCAGCCCGAGGATGAACACTGAAGCTTTCTTT. Protein: CASSPRMNTEAFF.

The rearrangement joins TRBV6-1 to TRBJ2-1; 8 bases map to TRBD2. Looked up from germline, CDR1 is MNHNS and CDR2 is SASEGT. CDR3 size: 15 residues. The V segment lost 2 bases and the J segment 4 bases; nucleotides outside the gene matches: 4. In nucleotides, the CDR3 is TGTGCCAGCAGTGAACTAGCGGGTCTTTACAATGAGCAGTTCTTC. Its protein is CASSELAGLYNEQFF.

The chain links TRBV7-3 to TRBJ1-3; the D gene is possibly TRBD1 (6 bases). Deletions cut 5 bases from V and 1 base from J, with 12 bases between. Looked up from germline, CDR1 is SGHTA and CDR2 is FQGTGA. The CDR3 length is 15 residues. DNA for the CDR3: TGTGCCAGCAGCCCGAGGGGGGGGTCTGGAAACACCATATATTTT. This sequence encodes CASSPRGGSGNTIYF.

The chain carries TRBV10-3 and TRBJ2-7, with 10 bases lining up with TRBD2. The ends lost 6 bases at V and 2 bases at J; junction bases unmatched: 7. CDR1 is ENHRY and CDR2 is SYGVKD in the germline V gene. This CDR3 is 15 amino acids long. The CDR3 DNA is TGTGCCATCAGCGATAGCGGGGGGAAACCCTACGAGCAGTACTTC. This gives the protein CAISDSGGKPYEQYF.

The chain is built from TRBV9 and TRBJ2-7, with D hard to call. Germline loops: CDR1 SGDLS, CDR2 YYNGEE. Trimming cost V 0 bases and J 4 bases, with 5 bases left between them. The CDR3 has 12 amino acids. In DNA form, the CDR3 reads TGTGCCAGCAGCGTAGGTCCGTACGAGCAGTACTTC. Its protein product is CASSVGPYEQYF.

V usage is TRBV3-1 (or the pseudogene TRBV3-2) and J usage is TRBJ2-7; D call uncertain. V lost 4 bases, J lost 3 bases, and 10 bases lay in between. Germline CDR1 LGHDT, CDR2 YNNKEL (reference sequence). CDR3 length equals 13 residues. CDR3 sequence reads: CASSPDVNYEQYF. The CDR3 nucleotides read TGTGCCAGCAGCCCAGATGTGAACTACGAGCAGTACTTC.

The rearrangement joins TRBV18 to TRBJ2-1; 12 bases are a match to TRBD2. This CDR3 is 15 amino acids long. The germline gives CDR1 KGHSH, CDR2 LQKENI. Unmatched junction bases numbered 1, after V lost 3 bases and J lost 4 bases. CDR3 coding DNA: TGTGCCAGCTCACCTACTAGCGGGGGGTACAATGAGCAGTTCTTC. Encoded protein: CASSPTSGGYNEQFF.

The CDR3 nucleotides read TGTGCCAGCAGCCCGGTAGGTTCTTGGACAAAGGAAGCTTTCTTT. This codes for CASSPVGSWTKEAFF. The V and J genes are TRBV5-6 and TRBJ1-1; TRBD1 is a possible D gene (5 bases). The germline CDR1 and CDR2 sequences are SGHDT and YYEEEE. The germline V and J ends were trimmed by 4 bases and 8 bases, with 21 bases remaining between them. The CDR3 is 15 residues long.

The V call is TRBV6-5, the J call TRBJ1-1; no clear D gene. V gave up 0 bases and J gave up 4 bases, with 12 bases separating them. Germline V lookup: CDR1 MNHEY, CDR2 SVGAGI. CDR3 length: 15 amino acids. CDR3: CASSYSQHLSTEAFF. DNA of the CDR3: TGTGCCAGCAGTTACTCTCAACATCTGAGCACTGAAGCTTTCTTT.

The chain recombines TRBV19 with TRBJ2-5; 7 bases are a match to TRBD1. With 4 bases clipped from V and 1 base from J, the junction kept 12 bases outside the gene matches. This CDR3 spans 17 amino acids. The V gene's germline CDR1 is LNHDA and CDR2 SQIVND (reference sequence). The CDR3 bases are TGTGCCAGTAGTACCTACTTTCTCACAGGGGTCCAAGAGACCCAGTACTTC. Its translation: CASSTYFLTGVQETQYF.

This rearrangement joins TRBV4-2 to TRBJ2-1, with 10 bases matching TRBD2. The germline gives CDR1 LGHNA, CDR2 YNFKEQ. Germline trimming cut 4 bases from V and 6 bases from J; bases unmatched to any gene: 9. The length of the CDR3 is 16 residues. CDR3 coding DNA: TGTGCCAGCAGCCCTCCTCTAGCGGGGGCCGGCAATGAGCAGTTCTTC. Translated, it gives CASSPPLAGAGNEQFF.